The text below deals with one T cell receptor beta chain. Antigen: not known. This CDR3 is built from 18 residues. Per germline, CDR1 ENHRY and CDR2 SYGVKD. V lost 1 base and J lost 0; bases outside the gene matches: 9. The sample is drawn from a study of T cell repertoires in cytomegalovirus infection. Study details: Epitope selection comprised recently identified HLA-C-restricted CMV epitopes and well-studied HLA-B-restricted CMV epitopes.

TCRdb recomputed calls from the reads with MiXCR, one row per CDR3 protein. This table holds some 350,000 distinct CDR3 sequences, about 35% found once. The sequencing used cultured PBMCs, collected from culture after CMV antigen stimulation. This rearrangement joins TRBV10-3 to TRBJ2-3; 8 nucleotides align to TRBD2. The clonotype originates from a human donor in good health (CMV status not recorded). Some clones in this sample may be carry-over from other donors' samples. The CDR3 loop reads CAISEFREGSASTDTQYF. CDR3 DNA: TGTGCCATCAGTGAGTTCCGGGAGGGATCTGCTAGCACAGATACGCAGTATTTT.